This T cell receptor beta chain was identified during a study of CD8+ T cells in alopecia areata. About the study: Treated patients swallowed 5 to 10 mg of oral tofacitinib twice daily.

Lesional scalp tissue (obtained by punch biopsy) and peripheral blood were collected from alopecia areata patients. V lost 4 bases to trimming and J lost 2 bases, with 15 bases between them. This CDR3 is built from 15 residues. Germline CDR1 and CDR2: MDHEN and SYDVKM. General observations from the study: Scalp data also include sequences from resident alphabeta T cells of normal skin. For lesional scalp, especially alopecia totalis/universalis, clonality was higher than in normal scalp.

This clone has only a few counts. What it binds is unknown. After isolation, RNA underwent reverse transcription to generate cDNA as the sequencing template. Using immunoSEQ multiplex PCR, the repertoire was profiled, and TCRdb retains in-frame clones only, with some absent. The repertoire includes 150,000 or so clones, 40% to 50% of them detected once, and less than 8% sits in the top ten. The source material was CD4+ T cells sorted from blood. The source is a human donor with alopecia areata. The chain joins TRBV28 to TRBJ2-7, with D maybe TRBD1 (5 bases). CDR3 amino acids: CASSSPYRSPYEQYF. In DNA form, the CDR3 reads TGTGCCAGCAGTTCACCATACAGGTCGCCCTACGAGCAGTACTTC.